The 8 T cell receptor beta chains in this list originate from one sample, sequenced in a study of cytotoxic CD8 clonotypes in ibrutinib-treated CLL. Using immunoSEQ multiplex PCR, the repertoire was profiled, and TCRdb retains in-frame clones only, with some absent. Among about 22,000 clones, 75% were seen once, and the ten largest hold roughly 7.6%. The starting material was PBMCs, obtained before ibrutinib treatment. The receptors originated from a human donor with chronic lymphocytic leukemia.

This clone was seen more than once but under ten times. The CDR3 nucleotides read TGCGCCAGCAGCTTGTTAACGGGAGTAGGATACGAGCAGTACTTC. Residues: CASSLLTGVGYEQYF. The chain carries TRBV5-1 and TRBJ2-7; TRBD2 is a possible D gene (6 bases). CDR1 and CDR2 (germline): SGHRS, YFSETQ. The CDR3 spans 15 residues. V lost 1 base and J 4 bases, leaving 15 bases between the germline ends. Looking up the rest from reference TRBV5-1 and TRBJ2-7 gives the full variable domain: KAGVTQTPRYLIKTRGQQVTLSCSPISGHRSVSWYQQTPGQGLQFLFEYFSETQRNKGNFPGRFSGRQFSNSRSEMNVSTLELGDSALYLCASSLLTGVGYEQYFGPGTRLTVT.

The chain couples TRBV5-1 to TRBJ1-1, with D tentatively TRBD1 (5 bases). V shed 0 bases and J shed 1 base, with 10 bases lying between them. Germline lookup yields CDR1 SGHRS and CDR2 YFSETQ. The CDR3 sequence is 15 residues long. This chain's CDR3 is CASSLGDLPNTEAFF. The CDR3 nucleotides are TGCGCCAGCAGCTTGGGGGACTTACCGAACACTGAAGCTTTCTTT. The whole variable domain, filled in from reference TRBV5-1 and TRBJ1-1, reads KAGVTQTPRYLIKTRGQQVTLSCSPISGHRSVSWYQQTPGQGLQFLFEYFSETQRNKGNFPGRFSGRQFSNSRSEMNVSTLELGDSALYLCASSLGDLPNTEAFFGQGTRLTVV.

Only one count was recorded for this clone. J is TRBJ1-3 and V is TRBV30; 7 positions agree with TRBD1. Trimming took 2 bases from V and 0 from J; bases not matched to a gene: 10. This CDR3 is built from 17 residues. Germline CDR1 reads GTSNPN; CDR2 reads SVGIG (reference sequence). The CDR3 region is CAWSKQKGGPSGNTIYF. For the CDR3, the DNA is TGTGCCTGGAGTAAACAAAAAGGGGGCCCCTCTGGAAACACCATATATTTT. The full variable domain, with the rest looked up from reference TRBV30 and TRBJ1-3, is SQTIHQWPATLVQPVGSPLSLECTVEGTSNPNLYWYRQAAGRGLQLLFYSVGIGQISSEVPQNLSASRPQDRQFILSSKKLLLSDSGFYLCAWSKQKGGPSGNTIYFGEGSWLTVV.

The sample holds a few counts of this clone. The V call is TRBV2, the J call TRBJ1-6, with no clear D. CDR3 length: 16 amino acids. In germline, CDR1 is SNHLY, CDR2 FYNNEI. Trimming removed 3 bases from V and 7 bases from J, with 16 bases in between. The CDR3 reads CASSEGRSRINSPLHF. The CDR3, as DNA: TGTGCCAGCAGTGAGGGCAGGTCACGGATAAATTCACCCCTCCACTTT. Full variable domain (missing parts from reference TRBV2 and TRBJ1-6): EPEVTQTPSHQVTQMGQEVILRCVPISNHLYFYWYRQILGQKVEFLVSFYNNEISEKSEIFDDQFSVERPDGSNFTLKIRSTKLEDSAMYFCASSEGRSRINSPLHFGNGTRLTVT.

The chain combines TRBV7-9 with TRBJ1-6; 9 bases map to TRBD1. CDR3 size: 13 residues. V was clipped by 5 bases and J by 13 bases; unmatched bases: 6. Per the germline V gene, CDR1 is SEHNR and CDR2 is FQNEAQ (reference sequence). CDR3 sequence (DNA): TGTGCCAGCAGCCTGGGACAGGGTTTGCCCCTCCACTTT. This sequence encodes CASSLGQGLPLHF.

This chain connects TRBV15 to TRBJ1-4, with D maybe TRBD1 (6 bases). Germline CDR1 is LNHNV and CDR2 is YYDKDF (reference sequence). The CDR3 spans 18 residues. Between the trimmed V and J ends, which lost 0 bases and 7 bases, there was a span of 21 bases. The CDR3 loop is CATSRDRPGRGDGEKLFF. DNA for the CDR3: TGTGCCACCAGCAGAGATAGGCCGGGTAGGGGGGACGGTGAAAAACTGTTTTTT.

CDR3 DNA: TGTGCCAGCAGCCCGCGGTTTGGAAGGGTTGACCACGAGCAGTACTTC. It encodes CASSPRFGRVDHEQYF. V usage is TRBV4-2 and J usage is TRBJ2-5, with no clear D. Gene TRBJ2-7 matches the end of the DNA better, so the J call may be wrong. This CDR3 contains 16 residues. Germline-derived CDR1 and CDR2 are LGHNA and YNFKEQ.

The chain carries TRBV10-3 and TRBJ1-2, with 7 bases matching TRBD1. In germline, CDR1 is ENHRY, CDR2 SYGVKD. This CDR3 has 13 amino acids. V trimming: 10 bases; J trimming: 4 bases; junction bases outside the gene matches: 9. Here the CDR3 DNA reads TGTGCCACCAAGGGGGCCGTAGGCTATGGCTACACCTTC. Translation: CATKGAVGYGYTF.